Described below is a single T cell receptor (beta chain) sequence and its context. Its antigen is still unknown. This record belongs to a study of T cell clonotyping in hematopoietic cell transplantation. Points from the study as a whole: Broader posttransplant TCR repertoire diversity was predicted by graft donor and pretransplant recipient Inverse Simpson Index values.

Profiling relied on immunoSEQ multiplex PCR, and the TCRdb table lists in-frame clones only, not all of them. The top ten hold around 5% of the sample, which has under 4,500 clones, 85% to 95% seen once. The V end lost 6 bases, the J end lost 8 bases, and 14 bases lay between the germline ends. The germline CDR1 and CDR2 sequences are MNHEY and SVGAGI. The CDR3 extends over 13 amino acids. The chain carries TRBV6-5 and TRBJ2-1; D unclear. Sequencing used peripheral blood mononuclear cells, obtained 30 days after allogeneic stem cell transplant. The receptor was derived from a male patient aged 70 to 79 who had an allogeneic stem cell transplant from an unrelated donor, so T cells may come from the graft donor. Some clones in this sample may be carry-over from other donors' samples. CDR3 in amino acids: CASSSGPVDEQFF. CDR3 bases: TGTGCCAGCAGCTCCGGCCCAGTCGATGAGCAGTTCTTC.